This paragraph reports one TCR beta chain. Its target is unknown. This sample was taken from a study of T cell responses to AZD1222 COVID-19 vaccine. General study points: Nearly half of unique spike-specific TCRs reportedly avoided B.1.351 and B.1.1.7 mutated regions. Mapped onto spike, vaccine-associated CD4 TCRs spanned it and were dominant at 160-218 and 743-854. Only 5 or 6 AZD1222 recipients were seropositive at baseline.

V lost 5 bases and J lost 4, with 12 bases in between. This CDR3 is built from 14 residues. Germline assignment: CDR1 SGHAT and CDR2 FQNNGV. Only in-frame clones appear in the TCRdb table, and some are missing; sequencing was by immunoSEQ multiplex PCR. The sample records approximately 150,000 clones, 85% to 95% being singletons. This material consisted of peripheral blood, taken 28 days after the second AZD1222 dose. This rearrangement joins TRBV11-2 to TRBJ1-3; D remains ambiguous. The receptor comes from an adult who received the AZD1222 COVID-19 vaccine. The CDR3 sequence: CASSRPPYGNTIYF. The CDR3 region has the DNA TGTGCCAGCAGCCGCCCCCCATACGGAAACACCATATATTTT.